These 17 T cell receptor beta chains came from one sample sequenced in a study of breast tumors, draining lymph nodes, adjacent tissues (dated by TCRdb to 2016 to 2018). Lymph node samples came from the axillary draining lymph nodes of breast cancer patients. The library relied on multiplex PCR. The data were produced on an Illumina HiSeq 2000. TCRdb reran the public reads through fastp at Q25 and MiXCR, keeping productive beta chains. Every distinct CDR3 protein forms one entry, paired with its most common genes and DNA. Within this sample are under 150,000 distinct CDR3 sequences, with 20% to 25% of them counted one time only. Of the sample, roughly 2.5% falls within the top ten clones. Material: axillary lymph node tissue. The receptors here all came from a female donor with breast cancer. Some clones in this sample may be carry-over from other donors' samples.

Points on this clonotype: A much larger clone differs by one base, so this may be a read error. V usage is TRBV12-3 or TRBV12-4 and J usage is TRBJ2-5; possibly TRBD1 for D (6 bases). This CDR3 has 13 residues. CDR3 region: CASSHRVQETQHF. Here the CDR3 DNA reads TGTGCCAGCAGCCACAGGGTACAGGAGACCCAGCACTTC.

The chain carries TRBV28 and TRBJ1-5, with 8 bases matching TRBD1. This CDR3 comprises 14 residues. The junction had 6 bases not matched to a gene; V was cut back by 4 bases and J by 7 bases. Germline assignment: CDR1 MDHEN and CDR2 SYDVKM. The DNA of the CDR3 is TGTGCCAGCAGTTCGGACAGGGTGGAACAGCCCCAGCATTTT. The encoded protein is CASSSDRVEQPQHF.

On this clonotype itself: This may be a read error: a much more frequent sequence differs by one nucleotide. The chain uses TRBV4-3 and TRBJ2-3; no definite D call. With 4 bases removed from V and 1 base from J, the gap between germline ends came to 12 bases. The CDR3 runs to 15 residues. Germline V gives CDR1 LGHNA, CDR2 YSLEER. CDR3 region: CASSRTPWGTDTQYF. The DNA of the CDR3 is TGCGCCAGCAGCCGCACACCCTGGGGCACAGATACGCAGTATTTT.

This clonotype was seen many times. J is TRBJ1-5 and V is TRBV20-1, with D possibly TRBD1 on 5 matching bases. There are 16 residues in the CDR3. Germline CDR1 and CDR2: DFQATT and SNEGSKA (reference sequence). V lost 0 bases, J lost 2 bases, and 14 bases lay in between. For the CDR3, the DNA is TGCAGTGCTAGAGATCCAGGGATGGGTGGCAATCAGCCCCAGCATTTT. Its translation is CSARDPGMGGNQPQHF.

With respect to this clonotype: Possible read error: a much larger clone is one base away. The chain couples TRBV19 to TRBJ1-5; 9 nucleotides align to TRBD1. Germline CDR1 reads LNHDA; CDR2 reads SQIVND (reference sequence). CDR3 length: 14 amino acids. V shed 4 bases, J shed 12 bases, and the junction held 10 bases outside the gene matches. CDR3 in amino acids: CASSNPGQGLIQHF. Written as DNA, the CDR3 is TGTGCCAGTAGTAACCCGGGACAGGGTTTAATCCAGCATTTT.

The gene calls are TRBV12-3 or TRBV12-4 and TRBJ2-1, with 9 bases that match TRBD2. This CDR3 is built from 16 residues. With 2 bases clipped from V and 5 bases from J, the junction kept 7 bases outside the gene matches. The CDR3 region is CASSLLLAGINNEQFF. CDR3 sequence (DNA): TGTGCCAGCAGTTTATTGCTAGCGGGGATCAACAATGAGCAGTTCTTC.

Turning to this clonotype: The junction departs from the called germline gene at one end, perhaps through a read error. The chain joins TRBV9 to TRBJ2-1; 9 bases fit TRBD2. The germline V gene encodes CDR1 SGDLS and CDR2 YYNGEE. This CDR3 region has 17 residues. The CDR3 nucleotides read TGTGCCAGCAGCGTAGACTCCCCTAGCGGGGTTTTGGATGAGCAGCTCTTC. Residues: CASSVDSPSGVLDEQLF.

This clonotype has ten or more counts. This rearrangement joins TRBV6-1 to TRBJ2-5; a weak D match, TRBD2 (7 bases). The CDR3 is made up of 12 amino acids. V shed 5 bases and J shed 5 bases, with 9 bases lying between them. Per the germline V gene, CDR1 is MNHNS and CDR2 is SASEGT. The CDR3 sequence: CASSRGGETQYF. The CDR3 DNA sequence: TGTGCCAGCAGTCGCGGGGGCGAGACCCAGTACTTC.

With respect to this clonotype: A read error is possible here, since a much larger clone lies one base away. The CDR3 reads CASGIAGVGTGELFF. The CDR3 DNA follows: TGTGCCAGCGGAATCGCGGGAGTAGGCACCGGGGAGCTGTTTTTT. This rearrangement joins TRBV5-6 to TRBJ2-2, with TRBD2 matching over 7 bases. CDR1 and CDR2 (germline): SGHDT, YYEEEE. V lost 7 bases and J lost 4; bases outside the gene matches: 10. This CDR3 has 15 amino acids.

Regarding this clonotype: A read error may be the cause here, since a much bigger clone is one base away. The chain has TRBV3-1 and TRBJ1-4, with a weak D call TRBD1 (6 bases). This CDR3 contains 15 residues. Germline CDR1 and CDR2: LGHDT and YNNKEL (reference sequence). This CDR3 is CASGQKGVANEKLFF. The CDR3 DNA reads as TGTGCCAGCGGCCAAAAGGGGGTGGCTAATGAAAAACTGTTTTTT.

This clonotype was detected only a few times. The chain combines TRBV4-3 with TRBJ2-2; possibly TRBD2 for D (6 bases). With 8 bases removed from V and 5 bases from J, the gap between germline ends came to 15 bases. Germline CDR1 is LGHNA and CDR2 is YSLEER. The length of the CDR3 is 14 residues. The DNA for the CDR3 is TGCGCCAGCGGGGTACTAGCAGGGACCGGGGAGCTGTTTTTT. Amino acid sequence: CASGVLAGTGELFF.

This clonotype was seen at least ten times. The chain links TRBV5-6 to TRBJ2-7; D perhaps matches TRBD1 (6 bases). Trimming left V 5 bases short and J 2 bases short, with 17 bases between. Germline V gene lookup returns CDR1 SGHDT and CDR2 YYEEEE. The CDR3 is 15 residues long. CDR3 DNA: TGTGCCAGCAGTCGGACAGTTCGTTATACCTACGAGCAGTACTTC. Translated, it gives CASSRTVRYTYEQYF.

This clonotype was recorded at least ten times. In DNA, the CDR3 is TGTGCCAGCAGCCCAACCGACGTAAGCGGGGAGCTGTTTTTT. It is translated as CASSPTDVSGELFF. This chain uses TRBV7-2 with TRBJ2-2; no firm D call. The CDR3 is made up of 14 amino acids. V lost 5 bases and J 7 bases, leaving 14 bases between the germline ends. Per germline, CDR1 SGHTA and CDR2 FQGNSA.

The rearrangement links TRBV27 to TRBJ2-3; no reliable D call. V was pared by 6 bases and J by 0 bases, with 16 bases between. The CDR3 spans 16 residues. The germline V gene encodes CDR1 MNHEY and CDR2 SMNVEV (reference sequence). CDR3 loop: CASSRIGLGSTDTQYF. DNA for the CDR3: TGTGCCAGCAGCCGTATTGGCTTGGGTAGCACAGATACGCAGTATTTT.

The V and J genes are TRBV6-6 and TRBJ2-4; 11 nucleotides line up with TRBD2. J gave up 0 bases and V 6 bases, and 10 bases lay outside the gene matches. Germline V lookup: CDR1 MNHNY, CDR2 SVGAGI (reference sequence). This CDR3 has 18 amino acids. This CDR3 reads CASRTGTSGPLAKNIQYF. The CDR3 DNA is TGTGCCAGCAGAACCGGGACTAGCGGACCTCTAGCCAAAAACATTCAGTACTTC.

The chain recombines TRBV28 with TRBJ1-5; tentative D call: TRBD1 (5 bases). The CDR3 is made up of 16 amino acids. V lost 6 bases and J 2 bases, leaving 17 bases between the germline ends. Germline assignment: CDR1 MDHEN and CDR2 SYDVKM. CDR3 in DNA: TGTGCCAGCAGCCCACTCCCCAGGGTGGGCAATCAGCCCCAGCATTTT. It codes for CASSPLPRVGNQPQHF.

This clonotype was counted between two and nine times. This chain's CDR3 is CASSLAGAGRAGELFF. The DNA for the CDR3 is TGTGCCAGCAGTCTAGCGGGAGCGGGGAGAGCCGGGGAGCTGTTTTTT. The rearrangement links TRBV28 to TRBJ2-2, with TRBD2 identical over 10 bases. The germline gives CDR1 MDHEN, CDR2 SYDVKM. CDR3 size: 16 residues. V was clipped by 5 bases and J by 6 bases; unmatched bases: 9. The full variable domain, its missing parts supplied by reference TRBV28 and TRBJ2-2, is DVKVTQSSRYLVKRTGEKVFLECVQDMDHENMFWYRQDPGLGLRLIYFSYDVKMKEKGDIPEGYSVSREKKERFSLILESASTNQTSMYLCASSLAGAGRAGELFFGEGSRLTVL.